This T cell receptor (beta chain) was identified in a study of blood T cell repertoires in COVID-19. Across the study: PBMCs, B-cell-depleted T cells, or T cells provided the cDNA or gDNA that made up the material.

The CDR3 is made up of 12 amino acids. Germline values: CDR1 MDHEN, CDR2 SYDVKM. V lost 5 bases and J 4 bases, leaving 8 bases between the germline ends. Measured with immunoSEQ multiplex PCR; TCRdb has only the in-frame clones, and not every one. The sample has over 150,000 clones, approximately 79% seen once; the top ten hold 7.3%. The sequence was collected from a man aged 45-65 years who had recovered from COVID-19. This chain connects TRBV28 to TRBJ1-2; perhaps TRBD1 as D (5 bases). Sequences were obtained from PBMCs or T cells enriched from blood (not recorded which). Written as DNA, the CDR3 is TGTGCCAGCAGTGCAGGGTTCTATGGCTACACCTTC. Protein: CASSAGFYGYTF.